This T cell receptor beta chain was identified in a study of T cell repertoires in cytomegalovirus infection. Comment on this clonotype: Antigen unknown.

The CDR3 covers 16 residues. The trim removed 1 base at V and 3 bases at J, leaving 4 bases unmatched. CDR1 and CDR2 (germline): LNHNV, YYDKDF (reference sequence). Whole-study results and caveats: The ex vivo response was dominated by HLA-C-restricted CMV-specific TCR beta clonotypes.

TCRdb analysed the reads with MiXCR anew, one entry per CDR3 protein. Counted here are a few hundred thousand distinct CDR3 sequences, approximately 15% occurring once; the ten biggest clones make up less than 50%. The specimen sequenced was CD8+ T cells from PBMCs. This TCR came from a human donor in good health (CMV status not recorded). Some clones in this sample may be carry-over from other donors' samples. The chain uses TRBV15 and TRBJ2-1; 9 positions agree with TRBD1. The chain's CDR3 is CATSRARTGDYNEQFF. DNA of the CDR3: TGTGCCACCAGCAGAGCCCGGACAGGGGACTACAATGAGCAGTTCTTC.